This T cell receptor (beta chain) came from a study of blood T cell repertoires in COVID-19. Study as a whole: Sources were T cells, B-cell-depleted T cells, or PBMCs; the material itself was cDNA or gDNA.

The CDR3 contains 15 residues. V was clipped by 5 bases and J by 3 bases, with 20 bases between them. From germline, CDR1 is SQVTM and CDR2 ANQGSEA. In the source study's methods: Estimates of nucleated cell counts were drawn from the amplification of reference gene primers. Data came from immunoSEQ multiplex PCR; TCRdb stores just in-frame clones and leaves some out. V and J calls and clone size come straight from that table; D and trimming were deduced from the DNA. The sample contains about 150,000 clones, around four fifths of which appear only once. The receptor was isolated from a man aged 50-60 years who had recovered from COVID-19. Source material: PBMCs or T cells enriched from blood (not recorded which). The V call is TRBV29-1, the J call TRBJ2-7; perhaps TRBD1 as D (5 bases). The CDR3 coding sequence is TGCAGCGTTACTCAGGGATCCGGAAGGGTCTACGAGCAGTACTTC. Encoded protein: CSVTQGSGRVYEQYF.